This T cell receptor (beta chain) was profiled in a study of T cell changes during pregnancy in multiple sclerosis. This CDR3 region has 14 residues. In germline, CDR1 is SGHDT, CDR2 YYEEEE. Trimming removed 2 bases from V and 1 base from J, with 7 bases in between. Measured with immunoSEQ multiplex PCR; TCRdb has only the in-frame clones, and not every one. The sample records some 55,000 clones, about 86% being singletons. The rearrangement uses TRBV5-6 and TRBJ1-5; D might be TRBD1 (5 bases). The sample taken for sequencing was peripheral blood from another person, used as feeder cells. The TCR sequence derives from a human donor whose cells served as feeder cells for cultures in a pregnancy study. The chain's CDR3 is CASSFRTSNQPQHF. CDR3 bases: TGTGCCAGCAGCTTTAGGACAAGCAATCAGCCCCAGCATTTT.